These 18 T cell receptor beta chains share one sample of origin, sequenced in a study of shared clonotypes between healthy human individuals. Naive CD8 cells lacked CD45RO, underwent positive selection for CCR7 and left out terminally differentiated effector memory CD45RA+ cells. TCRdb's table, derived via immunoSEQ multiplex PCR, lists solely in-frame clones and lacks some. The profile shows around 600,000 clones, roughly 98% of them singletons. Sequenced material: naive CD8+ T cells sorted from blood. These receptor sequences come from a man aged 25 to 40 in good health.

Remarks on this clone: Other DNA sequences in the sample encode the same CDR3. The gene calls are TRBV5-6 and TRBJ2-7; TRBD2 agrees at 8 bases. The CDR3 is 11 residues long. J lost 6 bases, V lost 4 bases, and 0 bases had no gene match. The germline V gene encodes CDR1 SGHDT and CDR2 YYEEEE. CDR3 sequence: CASSLAGEQYF. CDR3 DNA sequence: TGTGCCAGCAGCCTAGCGGGCGAGCAGTACTTC.

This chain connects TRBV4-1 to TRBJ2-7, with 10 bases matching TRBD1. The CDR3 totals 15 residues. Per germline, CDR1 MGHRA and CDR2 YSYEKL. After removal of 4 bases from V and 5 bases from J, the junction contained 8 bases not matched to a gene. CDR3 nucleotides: TGCGCCAGCAGCCCCCTGGGGACAGGGGTCAACGAGCAGTACTTC. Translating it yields CASSPLGTGVNEQYF.

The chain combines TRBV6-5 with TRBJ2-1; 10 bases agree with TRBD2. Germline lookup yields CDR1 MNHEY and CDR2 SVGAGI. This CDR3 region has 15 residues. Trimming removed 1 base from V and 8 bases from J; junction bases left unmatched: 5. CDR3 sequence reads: CASSYYLAGADEQFF. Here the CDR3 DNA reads TGTGCCAGCAGTTACTACCTAGCGGGAGCTGATGAGCAGTTCTTC.

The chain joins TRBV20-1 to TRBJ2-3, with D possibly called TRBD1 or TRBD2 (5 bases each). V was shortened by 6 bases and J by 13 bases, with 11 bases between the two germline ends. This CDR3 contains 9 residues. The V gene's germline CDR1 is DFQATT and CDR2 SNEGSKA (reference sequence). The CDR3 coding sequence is TGCAGTGCGCCGGGACGAGAGTATTTT. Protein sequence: CSAPGREYF.

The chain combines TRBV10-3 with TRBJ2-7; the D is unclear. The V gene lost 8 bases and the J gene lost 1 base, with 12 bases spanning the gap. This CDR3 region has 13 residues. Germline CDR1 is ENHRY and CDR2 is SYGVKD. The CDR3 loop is CAIQENPSYEQYF. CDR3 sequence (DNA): TGTGCCATCCAAGAGAACCCTTCCTACGAGCAGTACTTC.

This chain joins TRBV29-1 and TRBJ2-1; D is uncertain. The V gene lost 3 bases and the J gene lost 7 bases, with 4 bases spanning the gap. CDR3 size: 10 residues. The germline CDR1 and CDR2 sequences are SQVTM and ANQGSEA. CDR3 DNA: TGCAGCGTTGACGAAAATGAGCAGTTCTTC. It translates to CSVDENEQFF.

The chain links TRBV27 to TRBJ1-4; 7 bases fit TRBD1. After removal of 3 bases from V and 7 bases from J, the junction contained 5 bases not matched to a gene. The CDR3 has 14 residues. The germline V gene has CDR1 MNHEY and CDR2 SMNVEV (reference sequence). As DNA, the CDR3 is TGTGCCAGCAGTTTCAGGGGGTTTGGTGAAAAACTGTTTTTT. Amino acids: CASSFRGFGEKLFF.

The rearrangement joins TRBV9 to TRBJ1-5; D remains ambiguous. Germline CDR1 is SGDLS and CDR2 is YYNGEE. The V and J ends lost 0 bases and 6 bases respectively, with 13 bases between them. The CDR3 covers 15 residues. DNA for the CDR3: TGTGCCAGCAGCGTAGGGGGAATCACGAGTCAGCCCCAGCATTTT. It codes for CASSVGGITSQPQHF.

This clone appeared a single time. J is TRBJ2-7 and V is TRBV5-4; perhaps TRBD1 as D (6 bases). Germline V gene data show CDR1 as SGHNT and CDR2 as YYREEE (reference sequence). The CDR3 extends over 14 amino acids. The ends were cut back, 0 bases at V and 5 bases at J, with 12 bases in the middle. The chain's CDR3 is CASSLARGYNEQYF. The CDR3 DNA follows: TGTGCCAGCAGCTTGGCGAGGGGGTACAACGAGCAGTACTTC.

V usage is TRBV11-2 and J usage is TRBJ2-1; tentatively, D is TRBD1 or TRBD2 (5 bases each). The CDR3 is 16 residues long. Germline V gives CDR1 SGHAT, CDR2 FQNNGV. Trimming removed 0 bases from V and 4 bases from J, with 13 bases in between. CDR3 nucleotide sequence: TGTGCCAGCAGCTTAGATACGGGACGGCAATACAATGAGCAGTTCTTC. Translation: CASSLDTGRQYNEQFF.

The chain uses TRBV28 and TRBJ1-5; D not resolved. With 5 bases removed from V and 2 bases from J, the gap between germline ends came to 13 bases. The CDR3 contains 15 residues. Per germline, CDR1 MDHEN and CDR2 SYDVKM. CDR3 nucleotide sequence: TGTGCCAGCAGTACTCGGGGTGTGGGCAATCAGCCCCAGCATTTT. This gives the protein CASSTRGVGNQPQHF.

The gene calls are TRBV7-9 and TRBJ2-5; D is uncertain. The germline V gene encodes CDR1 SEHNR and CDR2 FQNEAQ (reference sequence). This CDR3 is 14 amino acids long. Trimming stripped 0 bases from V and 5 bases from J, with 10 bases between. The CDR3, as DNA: TGTGCCAGCAGCTTAGCGGACCCCGTCGAGACCCAGTACTTC. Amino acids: CASSLADPVETQYF.

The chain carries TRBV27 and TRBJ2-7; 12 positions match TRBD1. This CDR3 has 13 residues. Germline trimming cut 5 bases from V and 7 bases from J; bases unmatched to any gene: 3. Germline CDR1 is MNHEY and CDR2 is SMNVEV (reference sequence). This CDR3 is CASSPGQGAEQYF. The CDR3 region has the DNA TGTGCCAGCAGTCCGGGACAGGGGGCGGAGCAGTACTTC.

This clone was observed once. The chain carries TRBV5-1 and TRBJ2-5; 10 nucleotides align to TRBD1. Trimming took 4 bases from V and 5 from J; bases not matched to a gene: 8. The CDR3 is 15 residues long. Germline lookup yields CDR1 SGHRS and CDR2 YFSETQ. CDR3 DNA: TGCGCCAGCAGCCCCGTCGGGACAGGGGTCGAGACCCAGTACTTC. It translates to CASSPVGTGVETQYF.

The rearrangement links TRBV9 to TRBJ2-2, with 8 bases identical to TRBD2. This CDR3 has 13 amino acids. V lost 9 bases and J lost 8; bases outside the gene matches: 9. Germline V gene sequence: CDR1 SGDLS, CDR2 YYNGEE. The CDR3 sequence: CATQAVAGGELFF. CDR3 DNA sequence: TGTGCCACTCAGGCGGTAGCGGGAGGGGAGCTGTTTTTT.

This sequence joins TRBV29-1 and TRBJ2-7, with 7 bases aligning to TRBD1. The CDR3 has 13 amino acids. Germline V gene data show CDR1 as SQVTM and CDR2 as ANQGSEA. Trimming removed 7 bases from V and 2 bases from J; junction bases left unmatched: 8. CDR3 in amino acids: CSAVRDRAYEQYF. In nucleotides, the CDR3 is TGCAGCGCCGTCCGGGACAGAGCCTACGAGCAGTACTTC.

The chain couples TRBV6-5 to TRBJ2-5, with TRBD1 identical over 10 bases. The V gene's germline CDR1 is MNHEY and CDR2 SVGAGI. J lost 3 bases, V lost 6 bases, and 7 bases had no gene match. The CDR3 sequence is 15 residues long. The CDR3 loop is CASSSTGTGEETQYF. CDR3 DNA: TGTGCCAGCAGCTCCACCGGGACAGGGGAAGAGACCCAGTACTTC.

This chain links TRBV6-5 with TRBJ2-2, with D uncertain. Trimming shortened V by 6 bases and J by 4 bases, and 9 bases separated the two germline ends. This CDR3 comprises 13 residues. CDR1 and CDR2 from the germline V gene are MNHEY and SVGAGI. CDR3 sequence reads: CASRGTATGELFF. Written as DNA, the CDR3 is TGTGCCAGCAGAGGTACAGCCACCGGGGAGCTGTTTTTT.